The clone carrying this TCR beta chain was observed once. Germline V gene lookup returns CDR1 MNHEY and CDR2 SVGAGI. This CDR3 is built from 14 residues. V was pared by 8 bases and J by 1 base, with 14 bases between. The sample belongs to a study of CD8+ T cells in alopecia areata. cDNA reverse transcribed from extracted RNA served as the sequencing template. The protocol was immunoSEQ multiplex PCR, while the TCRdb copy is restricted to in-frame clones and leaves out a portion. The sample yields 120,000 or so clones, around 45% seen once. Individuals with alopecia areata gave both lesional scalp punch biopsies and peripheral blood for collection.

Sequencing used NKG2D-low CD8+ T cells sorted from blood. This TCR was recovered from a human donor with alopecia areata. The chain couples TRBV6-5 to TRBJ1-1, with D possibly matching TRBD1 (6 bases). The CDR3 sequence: CASCDRLGNTEAFF. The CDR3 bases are TGTGCCAGCTGTGACAGGTTGGGGAACACTGAAGCTTTCTTT.